The T cell receptor beta chain under discussion was sequenced for a study of shared clonotypes between healthy human individuals (dated by TCRdb to 2020 to 2021). With respect to the entire study: The cohort included three men and a couple of women between 18 and 49 years of age. Blood TCR repertoires of about five healthy adults were deeply sequenced to estimate repertoire size and the extent of clonotype sharing between individuals. Different laboratories and diverse techniques were used to prepare libraries and sequence TCR repertoires, to increase sequencing depth and limit assay-specific biases. Per donor, three plates each were used for CD4 naive and CD4 memory, two for CD8 naive, and one for CD8 memory. Between about 0.8 and 9 billion PBMCs per donor were obtained by leukapheresis.

TCR CDR3 regions were amplified from genomic DNA by multiplex PCR using the deep immunoSEQ assay. Extracted genomic DNA from each cell subset was distributed evenly across all wells of several immunoSEQ 96-well plates, and each plate was treated as a replicate. For sorted subsets, each replicate PCR was loaded with 200 ng genomic DNA, equivalent to 25,000 to 30,000 T cell genomes. Purified libraries were measured with a Qubit 3.0 fluorometer, size-checked on a Bioanalyzer 2100, and measured again with the KAPA Library Quantification kit. Each immunoSEQ 96-well plate was sequenced on its own single-read 150-cycle Illumina NextSeq 550 flow cell. In the paper's pipeline: The immunoSEQ output contained only junctional sequences without quality scores, so filtering could not match that applied to full-length reads. Sequences were annotated with PyIR, a Python wrapper for IgBLAST v1.9, and V/J genes and CDR3 were assigned using IMGT germline references. Any read was removed if the V/J assignment was weak (E-value above 1e-6), the CDR3 was missing, or the read contained stop codons, out-of-frame junctions, or ambiguous translated residues. V3J clonotypes were defined by identical inferred V gene, J gene, and CDR3 amino acid sequence. To compute the percentage overlap between repertoires, the number of shared unique clonotypes was divided by the size of the smaller repertoire. RTK rarefaction, the Chao1 estimator, and Recon v2.1 estimates of unobserved clonotypes were used to assess repertoire richness. Generation probabilities for all TCRbeta clonotypes obtained by the gDNA method from a handful of donors were computed using OLGA. Not all clones reach the TCRdb copy of this immuneACCESS table, which keeps in-frame sequences only. Checked studies attribute under half of the gap to unresolved V genes and leave the rest unexplained. The V and J calls and clone size are taken from that table; D and trimming were inferred from the DNA. The sample contains more than 2,000,000 clones, 85% to 95% of them found a single time. The ten most abundant clones make up roughly 0.36% of the sample.

What the authors observed across the whole study: Sampling was limited to blood, and TCR repertoires in tissue likely differ from TCR repertoires in blood. Across a handful of donors, approximately 4.9% of naive CD4, roughly 3.4% of naive CD8, approximately 2.5% of memory CD4, and roughly 0.4% of memory CD8 clonotypes were shared. The genetic and exposure-history diversity represented was limited by the small number of donors. Based on pairwise subsampling, the degree of clonotype sharing among donors was expected to be affected by sequencing depth. Even with the large sequencing depth, rarefaction of the sorted-subset datasets indicated that sequencing was incomplete. Clonotypes shared by all four sorted-subset donors showed higher generation probabilities than non-shared clonotypes. Estimated clonotype richness was generally larger for naive than for memory subsets.

Healthy HIV-negative adults with no recently reported acute infections or vaccinations were included as donors. Every donor was a Caucasian adult living in Nashville, Tennessee, USA. CD4+ T cells were enriched by magnetic negative selection; naive cells were then positively selected on CD45RA, and the negative fraction formed the memory subset. Blood was obtained by leukapheresis, after which PBMCs were separated by Ficoll-Histopaque density gradient centrifugation and cryopreserved in liquid nitrogen vapor phase. Analytical flow cytometry was used to check the purity and quantity of every magnetically sorted T cell population. Genomic DNA was isolated from each sorted fraction and quantified by UV absorbance on a Nanodrop 2000c. Inclusive of the bounding cysteine and phenylalanine, the CDR3 is 14 residues long. Only the CDR3 part of the read is kept: 42 bases, read in frame from the first base. CDR1 and CDR2, per the germline V gene, are SGHNT and YENEEA. V gives up 1 base and J gives up 7 bases, and the segment between their germline ends measures 11 bases.

Comments on this clone: No cognate antigen has been identified for it. No much larger clonotype is one base removed from it; base qualities were not supplied.

The rearranged segments are TRBV11-3 and TRBJ2-1; the D gene is possibly TRBD1 or TRBD2, with 6 bases matching each. The sequence was collected from a man aged 18-30 years in good health. Some clones in this sample may be carry-over from other donors' samples. What was sequenced was naive CD4+ T cells from PBMCs. Reading the label with the study, this specimen's cell subset or site is: CD45RA+ positively selected. The CDR3 reads as follows: CASSLGGAFNEQFF. The DNA sequence is as follows: TGTGCCAGCAGCTTAGGGGGGGCGTTTAATGAGCAGTTCTTC.